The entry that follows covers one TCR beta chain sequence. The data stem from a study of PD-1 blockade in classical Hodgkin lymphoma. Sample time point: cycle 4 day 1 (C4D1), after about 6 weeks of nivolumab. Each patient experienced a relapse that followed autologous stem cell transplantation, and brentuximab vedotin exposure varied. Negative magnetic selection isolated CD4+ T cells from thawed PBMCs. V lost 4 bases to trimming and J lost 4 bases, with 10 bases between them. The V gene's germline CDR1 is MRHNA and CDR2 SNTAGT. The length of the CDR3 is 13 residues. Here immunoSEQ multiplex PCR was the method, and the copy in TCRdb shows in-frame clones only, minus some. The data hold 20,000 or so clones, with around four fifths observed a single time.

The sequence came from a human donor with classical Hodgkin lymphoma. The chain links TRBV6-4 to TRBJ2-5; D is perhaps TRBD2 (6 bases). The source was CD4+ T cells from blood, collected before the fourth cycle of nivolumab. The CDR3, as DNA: TGTGCCAGCAGTGTCGAGGGAGGAGAGACCCAGTACTTC. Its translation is CASSVEGGETQYF.